Following are 19 T cell receptor beta chains from one sample sequenced in a study of shared clonotypes between healthy human individuals. Clones were sequenced by immunoSEQ multiplex PCR, and TCRdb holds only the in-frame ones, with some missing. The repertoire holds about 110,000 clones, with around 65% as singletons. The sequencing sample was made of memory CD8+ T cells sorted from blood. Subset of the sample: CD45RO+ cells pooled with CCR7-negative TemRA cells. All receptors come from a woman aged 25 to 45 in good health.

The chain uses TRBV2 and TRBJ2-7; TRBD2 aligns across 7 bases. The CDR3 has 15 amino acids. V dropped 4 bases and J dropped 2; count of bases not matched to a gene: 8. Germline CDR1 reads SNHLY; CDR2 reads FYNNEI. The CDR3 reads CASSGPAGDPYEQYF. DNA for the CDR3: TGTGCCAGCAGTGGGCCCGCGGGAGACCCCTACGAGCAGTACTTC.

The V call is TRBV11-1, the J call TRBJ1-1; D may be TRBD1 (5 bases). Trimming removed 5 bases at V and 0 bases at J, with 13 bases between. Germline V gene sequence: CDR1 SGHAT, CDR2 FQDESV (reference sequence). CDR3 size: 15 residues. The DNA of the CDR3 is TGTGCCAGCAGCCCCCCCAGAGGGGTGAACACTGAAGCTTTCTTT. Its translation: CASSPPRGVNTEAFF.

J is TRBJ2-3 and V is TRBV4-1; D unclear. Germline CDR1 MGHRA, CDR2 YSYEKL. The CDR3 runs to 16 residues. Trimming pared 2 bases from V and 3 bases from J, leaving 15 bases between. The CDR3 is CASSQSARMGTDTQYF. The CDR3 region has the DNA TGCGCCAGCAGCCAATCGGCTAGAATGGGAACAGATACGCAGTATTTT.

This sequence joins TRBV18 and TRBJ2-7, with D unclear. The CDR3 is made up of 13 amino acids. Trimming removed 6 bases at V and 6 bases at J, with 15 bases between. Germline V gene data show CDR1 as KGHSH and CDR2 as LQKENI. CDR3 protein: CASSGTSDFEQYF. The CDR3 nucleotides are TGTGCCAGCTCGGGAACGAGCGACTTCGAGCAGTACTTC.

V and J are TRBV7-9 and TRBJ2-3, with 10 bases that match TRBD2. After removal of 5 bases from V and 6 bases from J, the junction contained 11 bases not matched to a gene. Germline assignment: CDR1 SEHNR and CDR2 FQNEAQ (reference sequence). This CDR3 is 16 amino acids long. The CDR3 loop reads CASSHSGGSGRDTQYF. The CDR3, as DNA: TGTGCCAGCAGCCATAGCGGCGGTAGCGGGAGGGATACGCAGTATTTT.

J is TRBJ1-1 and V is TRBV30; TRBD1 is a possible D gene (5 bases). V shed 0 bases and J shed 5 bases, with 13 bases lying between them. This CDR3 is built from 14 residues. Germline V CDR1 and CDR2: GTSNPN, SVGIG (reference sequence). CDR3 amino acids: CAWSVGGVGTEAFF. The CDR3 DNA follows: TGTGCCTGGAGTGTGGGAGGGGTGGGAACTGAAGCTTTCTTT.

The chain joins TRBV29-1 to TRBJ2-7; 12 nucleotides line up with TRBD2. The CDR3 runs to 15 residues. With V trimmed by 6 bases and J by 6 bases, 12 bases remained unmatched. Germline V lookup: CDR1 SQVTM, CDR2 ANQGSEA. This CDR3 is CSVGVLAGGSGEQYF. In DNA form, the CDR3 reads TGCAGCGTCGGCGTACTAGCGGGAGGATCGGGCGAGCAGTACTTC.

The rearrangement links TRBV28 to TRBJ2-7, with TRBD2 identical over 8 bases. The V gene's germline CDR1 is MDHEN and CDR2 SYDVKM. This CDR3 comprises 16 residues. V gave up 6 bases and J gave up 8 bases; unmatched junction bases: 18. This chain's CDR3 is CASSSGTSGSGKKQYF. The DNA for the CDR3 is TGTGCCAGCAGCTCCGGGACCAGCGGGAGCGGGAAAAAGCAGTACTTC.

This clone has only one observation. CDR3 in DNA: TGTGCCAGTAGCAAGTCGGAGGGGTCTGGGGCCAACGTCCTGACTTTC. Translation gives CASSKSEGSGANVLTF. The rearrangement joins TRBV19 to TRBJ2-6, with D possibly being TRBD2 (6 bases). V gave up 6 bases and J gave up 1 base, with 13 bases separating them. Germline lookup yields CDR1 LNHDA and CDR2 SQIVND (reference sequence). The CDR3 is 16 residues long.

This clone was counted a single time. J is TRBJ2-7 and V is TRBV2; 7 nucleotides agree with TRBD2. The CDR3 is 11 amino acids. The ends lost 5 bases at V and 7 bases at J; junction bases unmatched: 2. CDR1 is SNHLY, CDR2 FYNNEI, per germline. For the CDR3, the DNA is TGTGCCAGCAGTTTAGCGGGTGAGCAGTACTTC. It yields the protein CASSLAGEQYF. The whole variable domain, filled in from reference TRBV2 and TRBJ2-7, reads EPEVTQTPSHQVTQMGQEVILRCVPISNHLYFYWYRQILGQKVEFLVSFYNNEISEKSEIFDDQFSVERPDGSNFTLKIRSTKLEDSAMYFCASSLAGEQYFGPGTRLTVT.

The chain combines TRBV28 with TRBJ1-2; 9 bases map to TRBD1. This CDR3 is built from 17 residues. Germline lookup yields CDR1 MDHEN and CDR2 SYDVKM. V shed 6 bases, J shed 5 bases, and the junction held 16 bases outside the gene matches. The CDR3 sequence: CASSPWVYRGPIYGYTF. In nucleotides, the CDR3 is TGTGCCAGCAGCCCGTGGGTCTACAGGGGGCCGATATATGGCTACACCTTC.

This chain connects TRBV6-4 to TRBJ2-1; 7 nucleotides line up with TRBD1. The CDR3 is 13 residues long. CDR1 and CDR2 (germline): MRHNA, SNTAGT. With V trimmed by 2 bases and J by 9 bases, 4 bases remained unmatched. Here the CDR3 DNA reads TGTGCCAGCAGTGACCAGGGGGTAGGTGAGCAGTTCTTC. Translated, it gives CASSDQGVGEQFF.

The CDR3 DNA reads as TGTGCCTGGAGTGAGGGGGGTAACACCGGGGAGCTGTTTTTT. Encoded protein: CAWSEGGNTGELFF. V and J are TRBV30 and TRBJ2-2, with D perhaps TRBD1 or TRBD2 (6 bases each). The CDR3 spans 14 residues. Germline CDR1 reads GTSNPN; CDR2 reads SVGIG (reference sequence). The V end was cut by 1 base, the J end by 2 bases, with 8 bases between.

This rearrangement joins TRBV11-3 to TRBJ2-2; D is possibly TRBD2 (6 bases). The CDR3 contains 13 residues. Trimming took off 3 bases at V and 8 bases at J, with 10 bases between the two ends. Germline CDR1 SGHNT, CDR2 YENEEA. CDR3 DNA sequence: TGTGCCAGCAGCTTTGAGACTAGAGGGGAGCTGTTTTTT. This gives the protein CASSFETRGELFF.

This clone came up many times. The rearrangement uses TRBV4-2 and TRBJ2-5; the match to TRBD2 covers 10 bases. The end of the DNA aligns better with TRBJ2-7, so the J call may be wrong. The CDR3 extends over 16 amino acids. CDR1 and CDR2 (germline): LGHNA, YNFKEQ. The CDR3 reads CASSQEGAGGPNEQYF. CDR3 DNA sequence: TGTGCCAGCAGCCAAGAAGGAGCGGGAGGGCCGAACGAGCAGTACTTC.

V and J are TRBV6-5 and TRBJ2-3; a possible D gene is TRBD1 (5 bases). The CDR3 runs to 14 residues. Germline V lookup: CDR1 MNHEY, CDR2 SVGAGI. V shed 7 bases and J shed 2 bases, with 13 bases lying between them. CDR3 in DNA: TGTGCCAGCAAGGGCAGGGCCGACACAGATACGCAGTATTTT. Protein: CASKGRADTDTQYF.

This clone was detected only a few times. The chain is built from TRBV25-1 and TRBJ2-7; D might be TRBD2 (5 bases). V was clipped by 1 base and J by 5 bases, with 12 bases between them. The germline gives CDR1 MGHDK, CDR2 SYGVNS. There are 14 residues in the CDR3. CDR3 DNA sequence: TGTGCCAGCAGTGAATCTCTAGCCAAACACGAGCAGTACTTC. It codes for CASSESLAKHEQYF.

This sequence joins TRBV21-1 and TRBJ1-1. TRBV21-1 is designated a pseudogene. The CDR3 loop spans 10 amino acids. The CDR3 loop reads CTRGDTEAFF. CDR3 nucleotide sequence: TGTACAAGGGGGGACACTGAAGCTTTCTTT.

The chain joins TRBV7-9 to TRBJ1-2, with 9 bases that match TRBD1. The junction had 10 bases not matched to a gene; V was cut back by 6 bases and J by 8 bases. Germline CDR1 is SEHNR and CDR2 is FQNEAQ (reference sequence). The CDR3 loop spans 14 amino acids. CDR3 coding DNA: TGTGCCAGCAGACCCGCCTGGACAGGGGACGGCTACACCTTC. Translated, it gives CASRPAWTGDGYTF.